The clone carrying this TCR beta chain was seen once. This specimen comes from a study of blood T cell repertoires in COVID-19. About the research overall: Acute-phase and convalescent COVID-19 samples originated in the United States, Italy and Spain. T cells, B-cell-depleted T cells, or PBMCs provided the cDNA or gDNA that served as material.

Participants were aged roughly 18 to 90 years from around 24 US areas. Donors were grouped by their self-reported clinical history. Sequencing was performed with immunoSEQ multiplex PCR; in TCRdb, only in-frame clones are kept and a portion is missing. The repertoire includes about 250,000 clones, 65% to 90% of them detected once, and around 10% sits in the top ten. From germline, CDR1 is SEHNR and CDR2 FQNEAQ (reference sequence). The CDR3 length is 14 residues. Trimming took 1 base from V and 4 from J, leaving 11 bases between them. This clonotype was sampled from a woman in her forties or fifties with acute COVID-19. This sequence joins TRBV7-9 and TRBJ2-7, with D possibly being TRBD1 (5 bases). Sequencing used PBMCs or T cells enriched from blood (not recorded which). The CDR3 loop is CASSLVAGIYEQYF. The CDR3 DNA sequence: TGTGCCAGCAGCTTAGTGGCAGGGATATACGAGCAGTACTTC.